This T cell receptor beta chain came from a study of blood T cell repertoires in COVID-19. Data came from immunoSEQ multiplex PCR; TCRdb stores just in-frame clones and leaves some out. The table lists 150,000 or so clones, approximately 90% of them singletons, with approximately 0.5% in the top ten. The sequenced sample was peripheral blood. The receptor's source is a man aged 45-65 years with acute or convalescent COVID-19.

CDR3 region: CAISDPQGPSSYNEQFF. The CDR3 nucleotides read TGTGCCATCAGTGACCCGCAGGGGCCCTCATCCTACAATGAGCAGTTCTTC. The chain recombines TRBV10-3 with TRBJ2-1, with D possibly matching TRBD1 (6 bases). This CDR3 is built from 17 residues. V lost 3 bases and J lost 1, with 16 bases in between. Germline lookup yields CDR1 ENHRY and CDR2 SYGVKD.